Below, 5 T cell receptor beta chains from the same sample are listed, as sequenced in a study of cytomegalovirus exposure and HLA in healthy donors (dated by TCRdb to 2016 to 2017). Receptor libraries were prepared by the immunoSEQ multiplex PCR assay. A mixture of 60 forward primers for TCR Vbeta segments and 13 reverse primers for TCR Jbeta segments was used in the multiplex PCR. The table was pulled from immuneACCESS by TCRdb, which kept in-frame rearrangements only. Such tables lose some clones; where checked, under half of the loss comes from unresolved V genes, and the rest has no known cause. This sample gives about 81,000 clones in total; around 80% of them show up just once. The top ten clonotypes cover under 3.5% of the sample. The sequenced sample consisted of PBMCs. These receptors all come from a man aged 45-65 years in good health and CMV-seropositive.

This sequence joins TRBV28 and TRBJ1-1; D is unresolved. The CDR3 sequence is 16 residues long. Germline loops: CDR1 MDHEN, CDR2 SYDVKM. The germline V and J ends were trimmed by 6 bases and 1 base, with 18 bases remaining between them. The CDR3 region has the DNA TGTGCCAGCAGCGTTTACCCGAGGATAAGGAACACTGAAGCTTTCTTT. It translates to CASSVYPRIRNTEAFF.

The rearrangement links TRBV28 to TRBJ2-7, with 9 bases fitting TRBD1. The trim removed 6 bases at V and 5 bases at J, leaving 5 bases unmatched. CDR1 is MDHEN, CDR2 SYDVKM, per germline. CDR3 length equals 13 residues. CDR3 in DNA: TGTGCCAGCAGGTTCGGACAGGGGAACGAGCAGTACTTC. It is translated as CASRFGQGNEQYF. The full variable domain, rest sourced from reference TRBV28 and TRBJ2-7, is DVKVTQSSRYLVKRTGEKVFLECVQDMDHENMFWYRQDPGLGLRLIYFSYDVKMKEKGDIPEGYSVSREKKERFSLILESASTNQTSMYLCASRFGQGNEQYFGPGTRLTVT.

J is TRBJ1-2 and V is TRBV19; 8 bases match TRBD1. V lost 4 bases to trimming and J lost 0 bases; unmatched junction nucleotides: 10. CDR3 length: 17 residues. Germline V gives CDR1 LNHDA, CDR2 SQIVND (reference sequence). The CDR3 bases are TGTGCCAGTAGTACCCGCAGACAGGGGACAACTAACTATGGCTACACCTTC. This gives the protein CASSTRRQGTTNYGYTF.

The chain combines TRBV25-1 with TRBJ2-1; 13 positions match TRBD2. The CDR3 sequence is 17 residues long. The germline V gene has CDR1 MGHDK and CDR2 SYGVNS. V dropped 4 bases and J dropped 9; count of bases not matched to a gene: 12. DNA for the CDR3: TGTGCCAGCAGTGCCCAAAAACTAGCGGGAGGGCGAAGTGAGCAGTTCTTC. It codes for CASSAQKLAGGRSEQFF.

This clone was recorded a few times. The chain combines TRBV4-1 with TRBJ2-1; 9 bases agree with TRBD2. This CDR3 has 15 residues. The germline gives CDR1 MGHRA, CDR2 YSYEKL. Trimming at V came to 1 base and at J to 5 bases, leaving 3 bases not matched to a gene. CDR3 sequence reads: CASSQALAGNNEQFF. CDR3 DNA sequence: TGCGCCAGCAGCCAAGCGCTAGCGGGGAACAATGAGCAGTTCTTC.